Sequencing of this TCR beta chain was carried out in a study of shared clonotypes between healthy human individuals. The length of the CDR3 is 13 residues. CDR1 SGHRS and CDR2 YFSETQ come from the germline V gene. Trimming removed 5 bases at V and 4 bases at J, with 12 bases between. For this clone: Other nucleotide sequences in the sample specify the same CDR3.

TCRdb's copy holds only in-frame clones and misses some; the assay was immunoSEQ multiplex PCR. The data contain 2 million to 2.5 million clones, around 90% of them singletons. The chain recombines TRBV5-1 with TRBJ2-5; D remains ambiguous. The sample comprised naive CD4+ T cells from PBMCs. Stated subset: CD45RA+ positively selected. The source is a young man in good health. Some clones in this sample may be carry-over from other donors' samples. CDR3 in amino acids: CASSLVLRETQYF. CDR3 DNA sequence: TGCGCCAGCAGTTTAGTCCTGCGAGAGACCCAGTACTTC.